This T cell receptor (beta chain) is from a study of somatic mutations in cytotoxic T cells in rheumatoid arthritis. Details on this clone: Its antigen remains unknown. Sequence at one end of the junction differs from germline and may be a read error. Additional DNA sequences in this sample encode the identical CDR3.

The method was immunoSEQ multiplex PCR; TCRdb's version includes in-frame clones alone and lacks a portion of them. The sample consists of some 11,000 clones, more than 75% of them appearing once. The healthy control group was made up of blood donors, who had a median age of approximately 60 years (range about 21-75) and were 50% to 55% female. Positive magnetic bead selection isolated CD4+ and CD8+ cells, and flow cytometry checked purity. The germline V gene has CDR1 MNHNY and CDR2 SVGAGI (reference sequence). There are 15 residues in the CDR3. Study-wide points: CD8+ clonality increased with age in rheumatoid arthritis patients but not in healthy controls. Age-matched healthy controls and rheumatoid arthritis patients had CD8+ T-cell clonality that did not differ significantly.

Sample: CD8+ T cells sorted from blood. This chain uses TRBV6-6 with TRBJ1-5; D ambiguous. This sequence originates from a middle-aged man in good health. As DNA, the CDR3 is TGCGCCAGCAGCCACCAATGGGGTTTCAATCAGCCCCAGCATTTT. Amino acids: CASSHQWGFNQPQHF.